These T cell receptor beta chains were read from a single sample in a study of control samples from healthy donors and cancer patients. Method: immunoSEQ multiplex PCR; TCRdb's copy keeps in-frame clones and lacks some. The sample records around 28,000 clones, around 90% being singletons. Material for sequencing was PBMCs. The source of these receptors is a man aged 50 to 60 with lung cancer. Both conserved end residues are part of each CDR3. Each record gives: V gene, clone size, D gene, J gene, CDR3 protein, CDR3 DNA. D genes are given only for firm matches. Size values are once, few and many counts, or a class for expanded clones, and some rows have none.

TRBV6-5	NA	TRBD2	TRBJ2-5	CASRLAGGGETQYF	TGTGCCAGCAGGCTAGCGGGGGGAGGAGAGACCCAGTACTTC
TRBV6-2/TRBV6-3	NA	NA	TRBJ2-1	CASSLLGLYNEQFF	TGTGCCAGCAGTTTGCTAGGACTATACAATGAGCAGTTCTTC
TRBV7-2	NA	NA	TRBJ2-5	CASSGGRSGTQYF	TGTGCCAGCAGCGGCGGACGGAGCGGGACCCAGTACTTC
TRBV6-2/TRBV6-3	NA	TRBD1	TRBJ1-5	CASSRRGRSQPQHF	TGTGCCAGCAGTCGCAGGGGGCGAAGTCAGCCCCAGCATTTT
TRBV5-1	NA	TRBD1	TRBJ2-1	CASSPRQGWNEQFF	TGCGCCAGCAGCCCAAGACAGGGCTGGAATGAGCAGTTCTTC
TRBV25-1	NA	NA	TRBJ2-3	CASSGAVWADTQYF	TGTGCCAGCAGTGGAGCGGTTTGGGCAGATACGCAGTATTTT
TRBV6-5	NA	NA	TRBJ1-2	CASSSRPLGGYTF	TGTGCCAGCAGTTCCCGTCCCCTGGGGGGCTACACCTTC
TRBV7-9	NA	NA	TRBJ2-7	CASSLEYGGHPYEQYF	TGTGCCAGCAGCTTAGAGTATGGGGGGCACCCTTACGAGCAGTACTTC
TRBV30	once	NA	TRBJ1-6	CAWSVRQGDSPLHF	TGTGCCTGGAGTGTACGCCAGGGAGATTCACCCCTCCACTTT
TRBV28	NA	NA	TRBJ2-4	CASSPPGVLKNIQYF	TGTGCCAGCAGCCCACCAGGGGTCCTCAAAAACATTCAGTACTTC
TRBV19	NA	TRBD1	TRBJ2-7	CASSTRQGAQEQYF	TGTGCCAGTAGTACGCGACAGGGGGCGCAGGAGCAGTACTTC
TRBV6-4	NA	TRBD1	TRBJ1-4	CASSDRENEKLFF	TGTGCCAGCAGCGACAGGGAGAATGAAAAACTGTTTTTT
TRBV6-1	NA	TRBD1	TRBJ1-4	CASSETGTGNEKLFF	TGTGCCAGCAGTGAAACCGGGACAGGGAATGAAAAACTGTTTTTT
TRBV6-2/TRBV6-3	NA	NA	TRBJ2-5	CASSYSRNGVQETQYF	TGTGCCAGCAGTTACTCGAGGAATGGAGTCCAAGAGACCCAGTACTTC
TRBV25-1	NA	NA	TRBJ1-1	CASSEYSVFAEAFF	TGTGCCAGCAGTGAATATTCAGTTTTTGCTGAAGCTTTCTTT
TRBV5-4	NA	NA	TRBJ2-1	CASSLDSPHNEQFF	TGTGCCAGCAGCTTGGACAGTCCCCACAATGAGCAGTTCTTC
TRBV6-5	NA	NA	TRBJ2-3	CASSYSRDTQYF	TGTGCCAGCAGTTACTCGAGAGATACGCAGTATTTT
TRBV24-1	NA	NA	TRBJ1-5	CATSDPADSNQPQHF	TGTGCCACCAGTGATCCGGCAGATAGCAATCAGCCCCAGCATTTT
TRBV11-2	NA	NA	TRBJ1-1	CASSLAESEAFF	TGTGCCAGCAGCTTAGCTGAAAGTGAAGCTTTCTTT
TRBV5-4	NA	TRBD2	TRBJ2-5	CASSLQLAGETQYF	TGTGCCAGCAGCTTACAACTAGCGGGGGAGACCCAGTACTTC
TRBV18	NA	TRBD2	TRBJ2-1	CASSPPTGGGNEQFF	TGTGCCAGCTCACCCCCGACCGGGGGGGGCAATGAGCAGTTCTTC
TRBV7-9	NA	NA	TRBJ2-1	CASSLGLALNNEQFF	TGTGCCAGCAGCTTGGGGCTGGCATTGAACAATGAGCAGTTCTTC
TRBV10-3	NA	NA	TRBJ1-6	CAITSGENSPLHF	TGTGCCATCACCTCAGGGGAGAATTCACCCCTCCACTTT
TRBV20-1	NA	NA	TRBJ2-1	CSASTSTGRGSNEQFF	TGCAGTGCAAGTACCTCCACAGGACGGGGTAGCAATGAGCAGTTCTTC
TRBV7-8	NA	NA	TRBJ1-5	CASSFQIGQPQHF	TGTGCCAGCAGCTTCCAGATCGGACAGCCCCAGCATTTT
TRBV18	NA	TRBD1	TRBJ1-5	CASSPGTGANQPQHF	TGTGCCAGCTCACCCGGGACAGGGGCCAATCAGCCCCAGCATTTT
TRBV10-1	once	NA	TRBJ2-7	CASIRWYEQYF	TGCGCCAGCATCCGGTGGTACGAGCAGTACTTC
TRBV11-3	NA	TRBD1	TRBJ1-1	CASSFTGDTEAFF	TGTGCCAGCAGCTTTACAGGGGACACTGAAGCTTTCTTT
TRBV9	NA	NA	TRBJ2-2	CASSVLGTDTGELFF	TGTGCCAGCAGCGTACTGGGGACGGACACCGGGGAGCTGTTTTTT
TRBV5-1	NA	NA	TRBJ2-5	CASSSPGAETQYF	TGCGCCAGCAGCTCCCCGGGCGCGGAGACCCAGTACTTC
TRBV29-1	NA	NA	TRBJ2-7	CSVIGRGYEQYF	TGCAGCGTCATTGGACGGGGCTACGAGCAGTACTTC
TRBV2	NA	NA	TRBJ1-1	CASEKGRTEAFF	TGTGCCAGCGAAAAGGGTCGGACTGAAGCTTTCTTT
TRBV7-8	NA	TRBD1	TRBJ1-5	CASSPRQGGFKQPQHF	TGTGCCAGCAGCCCCCGTCAGGGGGGTTTCAAGCAGCCCCAGCATTTT
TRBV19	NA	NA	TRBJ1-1	CASSPGLTQRAFF	TGTGCCAGTTCTCCGGGCCTTACCCAGCGAGCTTTCTTT
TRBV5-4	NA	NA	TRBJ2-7	CASSLEAGPYEQYF	TGTGCCAGCAGCTTGGAGGCAGGACCCTACGAGCAGTACTTC
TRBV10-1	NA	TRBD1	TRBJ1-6	CASRAKDRVNSPLHF	TGCGCCAGCAGGGCAAAGGACAGGGTTAATTCACCCCTCCACTTT
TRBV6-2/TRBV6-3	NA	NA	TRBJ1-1	CASSYSTPILAFF	TGTGCCAGCAGTTACTCGACTCCCATACTAGCTTTCTTT
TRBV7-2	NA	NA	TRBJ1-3	CASSFDGNSGNTIYF	TGTGCCAGCAGCTTTGACGGGAACTCTGGAAACACCATATATTTT
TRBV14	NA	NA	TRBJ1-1	CASRLPGGAEAFF	TGTGCCAGCAGACTTCCGGGGGGTGCTGAAGCTTTCTTT
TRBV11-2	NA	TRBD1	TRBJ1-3	CASSSHITGGAKGNTIYF	TGTGCCAGCAGCTCGCACATAACAGGGGGCGCGAAAGGAAACACCATATATTTT
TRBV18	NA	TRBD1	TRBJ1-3	CASSPTGGLGNTIYF	TGTGCCAGCTCACCGACAGGGGGCCTCGGAAACACCATATATTTT
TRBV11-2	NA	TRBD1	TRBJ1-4	CASSLGEDRATEKLFF	TGTGCCAGCAGCTTAGGAGAGGACAGGGCGACGGAAAAACTGTTTTTT
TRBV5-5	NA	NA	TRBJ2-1	CASSLATGRSYNEQFF	TGTGCCAGCAGCCTAGCCACTGGCCGATCCTACAATGAGCAGTTCTTC
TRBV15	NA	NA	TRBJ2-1	CATSSSRMGRTNNEQFF	TGTGCCACCAGCAGTTCTCGAATGGGACGGACTAACAATGAGCAGTTCTTC
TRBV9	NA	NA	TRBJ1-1	CASSVDGMNTEAFF	TGTGCCAGCAGCGTAGACGGTATGAACACTGAAGCTTTCTTT
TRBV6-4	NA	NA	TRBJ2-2	CASSRDTSTGELFF	TGTGCCAGCAGTAGGGACACCAGCACCGGGGAGCTGTTTTTT